This TCR beta chain was sequenced during a study of shared clonotypes between healthy human individuals. Per germline, CDR1 MDHEN and CDR2 SYDVKM. V was pared by 0 bases and J by 3 bases, with 3 bases between. CDR3 length equals 12 residues. As concerns this clone: The antigen is not known.

Study-wide findings and caveats: Memory subsets generally showed lower estimated richness than naive subsets. Some naive CD4 clonotypes, roughly 4.5%, turned up in common across several donors. Having only a few donors restricted how much genetic and exposure-history diversity was captured.

Only in-frame clones appear in the TCRdb table, and some are missing; sequencing was by immunoSEQ multiplex PCR. The sample consists of a few hundred thousand clones, around 97% of them appearing once. It was into CD45RA+ naive and CD45RA-negative memory subsets that the CD4+ cells were split. This chain uses TRBV28 with TRBJ2-7; D not resolved. This TCR came from a woman aged 25 to 39 in good health. Sequencing was carried out using naive CD4+ T cells sorted from blood. Described subset: CD45RA+ positively selected. The CDR3, as DNA: TGTGCCAGCAGTTTATGGGACTACGAGCAGTACTTC. This sequence encodes CASSLWDYEQYF. Filled out from reference TRBV28 and TRBJ2-7, the complete variable domain reads DVKVTQSSRYLVKRTGEKVFLECVQDMDHENMFWYRQDPGLGLRLIYFSYDVKMKEKGDIPEGYSVSREKKERFSLILESASTNQTSMYLCASSLWDYEQYFGPGTRLTVT.